This T cell receptor beta chain was observed in a study of regulatory T cells in long-lasting Graves disease. This sample's time point: persistent/refractory GD, antithyroid drugs over 5 years with positive TRAb. From RNA extracted from PBMCs, the TCR library was made. Recruitment took place at an endocrinology department in Xi'an, China. Trimming removed 8 bases from V and 10 bases from J, with 18 bases in between. Germline CDR1 is SGHVS and CDR2 is FNYEAQ. CDR3 length: 13 residues. Construction of TCR beta libraries relied on iRepertoire HTBI primers and on Arm-PCR targeting CDR3 regions. One entry per CDR3 protein, called by TCRdb with MiXCR from the multiplex PCR reads. The sample records 650,000 to 700,000 distinct CDR3 sequences, approximately 31% being singletons.

The chain combines TRBV7-6 with TRBJ2-1, with D maybe TRBD2 (6 bases). The material was peripheral blood mononuclear cells (PBMCs), obtained when the disease was refractory, from a patient treated with antithyroid drugs. This sequence originates from a female donor with Graves disease. The CDR3, as DNA: TGTGCCAGCGCCCGGGACTTCTATTCGGAGCAGTTCTTC. Protein product: CASARDFYSEQFF.